This T cell receptor beta chain was recovered during a study of T cell responses to AZD1222 COVID-19 vaccine. Produced via immunoSEQ multiplex PCR; TCRdb's table is partial and in-frame only. The sample yields over 85,000 clones, around 90% seen once. Germline-derived CDR1 and CDR2 are MDHEN and SYDVKM. The CDR3 contains 14 residues. With 1 base removed from V and 3 bases from J, the gap between germline ends came to 10 bases. The source was peripheral blood, collected 28 days after the second AZD1222 dose. This TCR was sampled from an adult who received the AZD1222 COVID-19 vaccine. The chain couples TRBV28 to TRBJ2-7; possible D gene TRBD1, 5 bases. DNA for the CDR3: TGTGCCAGCAGTTTATTTTACCAGGGCTACGAGCAGTACTTC. It codes for CASSLFYQGYEQYF.